Following are 4 T cell receptor beta chains from one sample sequenced in a study of T cell repertoires in cytomegalovirus infection. TCRdb re-called the reads through MiXCR, storing one row per CDR3 protein. The sample has some 220,000 distinct CDR3 sequences, under 8.5% seen once; the top ten hold under 7.5%. Sequenced sample: PBMCs. The receptors shown here come from a human donor in good health (CMV status not recorded). Some clones in this sample may be carry-over from other donors' samples.

This sequence joins TRBV12-5 and TRBJ2-3; 14 positions agree with TRBD2. The CDR3 is 14 residues long. CDR1 LGHNT and CDR2 FRNRAP come from the germline V gene. Losses at the gene ends were 5 bases for V and 13 bases for J; bases not matched to a gene: 8. CDR3 nucleotides: TGTGCTAGTGGTGGGACTAGCGGGGGCCTCAGCGAGTATTTT. It specifies CASGGTSGGLSEYF.

The J gene is TRBJ2-1, the V gene TRBV5-4; 8 bases agree with TRBD2. Trimming took 3 bases from V and 7 from J; bases not matched to a gene: 9. The CDR3 is 15 amino acids. The germline V gene has CDR1 SGHNT and CDR2 YYREEE (reference sequence). CDR3 residues: CASSSSGGPGNEQFF. The CDR3 DNA sequence: TGTGCCAGCAGCTCATCGGGGGGGCCCGGGAATGAGCAGTTCTTC. Full variable domain (rest looked up from reference TRBV5-4 and TRBJ2-1): ETGVTQSPTHLIKTRGQQVTLRCSSQSGHNTVSWYQQALGQGPQFIFQYYREEENGRGNFPPRFSGLQFPNYSSELNVNALELDDSALYLCASSSSGGPGNEQFFGPGTRLTVL.

In its sample, this clonotype was seen many times. This chain links TRBV7-2 with TRBJ2-5; maybe TRBD1 (6 bases). V lost 2 bases to trimming and J lost 2 bases, with 9 bases between them. The germline CDR1 and CDR2 sequences are SGHTA and FQGNSA. The CDR3 is 14 amino acids. Here the CDR3 DNA reads TGTGCCAGCAGCTTATCCGGACAGCAAGAGACCCAGTACTTC. Amino acids: CASSLSGQQETQYF. The full variable domain, its missing parts supplied by reference TRBV7-2 and TRBJ2-5, is GAGVSQSPSNKVTEKGKDVELRCDPISGHTALYWYRQSLGQGLEFLIYFQGNSAPDKSGLPSDRFSAERTGGSVSTLTIQRTQQEDSAVYLCASSLSGQQETQYFGPGTRLLVL.

This clonotype was seen more than once but under ten times. V gene TRBV19 combines with J gene TRBJ2-7, with D possibly being TRBD1 or TRBD2 (5 bases each). V was clipped by 8 bases and J by 3 bases, with 11 bases between them. The CDR3 is made up of 12 amino acids. The V gene's germline CDR1 is LNHDA and CDR2 SQIVND (reference sequence). CDR3 sequence reads: CASGEGNYEQYF. The CDR3 nucleotides read TGTGCCAGTGGCGAGGGGAACTACGAGCAGTACTTC.